The 13 T cell receptor beta chains listed next were all sequenced from one sample in a study of Tregs in tolerant kidney transplant recipients (dated by TCRdb to between 2018 and 2021). Libraries came from the immunoSEQ multiplex PCR assay. In TCRdb, the immuneACCESS table is reduced to in-frame sequences with V and J assigned. These tables do not hold every clone; where another copy was compared, an unresolved V gene accounts for under half, and the others remain unexplained. In all, the sample holds approximately 69,000 clones, and roughly nine tenths of those were seen once. Of the sample, around 0.4% is held by the ten largest clones. Taken with the paper, the label for time point translates to: blood sample drawn before combined kidney and bone marrow transplant. The sequences come from CD4+ T cells from blood, collected before the transplant. These TCRs come from a human donor who received a combined kidney and bone marrow transplant.

CDR3 DNA sequence: TGTGCCAGCAGCGTCCCTCATCGGAATGAGCAGTTCTTC. Translated, it gives CASSVPHRNEQFF. The chain combines TRBV9 with TRBJ2-1; no definite D call. The length of the CDR3 is 13 residues. Germline V gene data show CDR1 as SGDLS and CDR2 as YYNGEE. The V end was cut by 2 bases, the J end by 7 bases, with 10 bases between.

This clone has just a few counts. V gene TRBV5-4 combines with J gene TRBJ2-1, with D possibly matching TRBD2 (5 bases). Germline V lookup: CDR1 SGHNT, CDR2 YYREEE (reference sequence). Trimming removed 2 bases at V and 4 bases at J, with 13 bases between. This CDR3 contains 15 residues. The CDR3 region is CASSLTGIGYNEQFF. The CDR3 DNA reads TGTGCCAGCAGCTTAACCGGGATCGGGTACAATGAGCAGTTCTTC.

This chain links TRBV27 with TRBJ1-3, with D possibly matching TRBD1 (6 bases). Trimming cost V 4 bases and J 4 bases, with 11 bases left between them. The CDR3 loop spans 14 amino acids. Germline-derived CDR1 and CDR2 are MNHEY and SMNVEV (reference sequence). CDR3 region: CASSSGADGNTIYF. The CDR3, as DNA: TGTGCCAGCAGTTCAGGGGCTGACGGAAACACCATATATTTT.

The chain employs TRBV18 and TRBJ2-5; TRBD2 agrees at 8 bases. Losses at the gene ends were 6 bases for V and 5 bases for J; bases not matched to a gene: 11. Germline loops: CDR1 KGHSH, CDR2 LQKENI. CDR3 length equals 15 residues. The CDR3 bases are TGTGCCAGCTCTCCTCTTAGCGGGACGGGGGAGACCCAGTACTTC. Amino acid sequence: CASSPLSGTGETQYF.

This clone was picked up one time. The J gene is TRBJ1-2, the V gene TRBV28, with a tentative D call TRBD1 (6 bases). The germline V gene has CDR1 MDHEN and CDR2 SYDVKM. V lost 3 bases and J 1 base, leaving 12 bases between the germline ends. The CDR3 consists of 15 residues. In DNA form, the CDR3 reads TGTGCCAGCAGTTTCCAGGACAGAATTAACTATGGCTACACCTTC. It codes for CASSFQDRINYGYTF.

CDR3 DNA: TGTGCCAGTAGTCCCGAAAGAGGGGATACGCAGTATTTT. Its translation is CASSPERGDTQYF. The chain recombines TRBV19 with TRBJ2-3; D possibly corresponds to TRBD2 (5 bases). CDR1 and CDR2 from the germline V gene are LNHDA and SQIVND (reference sequence). V was shortened by 5 bases and J by 6 bases, with 12 bases between the two germline ends. This CDR3 is 13 amino acids long.

The rearrangement links TRBV30 to TRBJ2-2, with D hard to call. The CDR3 spans 15 residues. Deletions cut 0 bases from V and 0 bases from J, with 8 bases between. The V gene's germline CDR1 is GTSNPN and CDR2 SVGIG (reference sequence). CDR3 region: CAWSVLLPNTGELFF. CDR3 sequence (DNA): TGTGCCTGGAGTGTACTACTGCCGAACACCGGGGAGCTGTTTTTT. Full variable domain (outside the CDR3, taken from reference TRBV30 and TRBJ2-2): SQTIHQWPATLVQPVGSPLSLECTVEGTSNPNLYWYRQAAGRGLQLLFYSVGIGQISSEVPQNLSASRPQDRQFILSSKKLLLSDSGFYLCAWSVLLPNTGELFFGEGSRLTVL.

The chain carries TRBV19 and TRBJ2-6; no firm D call. The V gene lost 6 bases and the J gene lost 1 base, with 10 bases spanning the gap. The CDR3 totals 15 residues. Per the germline V gene, CDR1 is LNHDA and CDR2 is SQIVND (reference sequence). The CDR3 loop reads CASRESWSGANVLTF. The CDR3 DNA reads TGTGCCAGTAGGGAGAGCTGGTCTGGGGCCAACGTCCTGACTTTC.

This chain joins TRBV2 and TRBJ1-5; the D is unclear. The V gene's germline CDR1 is SNHLY and CDR2 FYNNEI. Trimming took 0 bases from V and 3 from J, leaving 6 bases between them. The CDR3 is made up of 14 amino acids. Here the CDR3 DNA reads TGTGCCAGCAGTGAAGCCAAACACAATCAGCCCCAGCATTTT. Protein sequence: CASSEAKHNQPQHF.

V usage is TRBV4-1 and J usage is TRBJ1-2; 7 bases are shared with TRBD1. The CDR3 is 13 amino acids. J was trimmed by 8 bases and V by 0 bases; bases with no gene match: 3. Germline V CDR1 and CDR2: MGHRA, YSYEKL. The CDR3 DNA reads TGCGCCAGCAGCCAAGACAGGGGGGACGGCTACACCTTC. This codes for CASSQDRGDGYTF.

The V gene is TRBV4-3, the J gene TRBJ2-2; D gene ambiguous. The V end was cut by 4 bases, the J end by 6 bases, with 9 bases between. The CDR3 consists of 13 residues. Germline V gene lookup returns CDR1 LGHNA and CDR2 YSLEER. CDR3 amino acids: CASSPVRAGELFF. The DNA of the CDR3 is TGCGCCAGCAGCCCCGTAAGAGCCGGGGAGCTGTTTTTT.

The rearrangement uses TRBV2 and TRBJ1-1; 7 positions agree with TRBD1. Germline V gene data show CDR1 as SNHLY and CDR2 as FYNNEI. The CDR3 has 13 residues. V shed 6 bases, J shed 7 bases, and the junction held 8 bases outside the gene matches. The CDR3 DNA follows: TGTGCCAGCAGGACCGGGACAGAAAATGAAGCTTTCTTT. Its translation is CASRTGTENEAFF.

The chain is built from TRBV6-1 and TRBJ1-2, with TRBD1 identical over 8 bases. Per the germline V gene, CDR1 is MNHNS and CDR2 is SASEGT. Losses at the gene ends were 6 bases for V and 0 bases for J; bases not matched to a gene: 3. The CDR3 sequence is 14 residues long. The chain's CDR3 is CASSPGQANYGYTF. CDR3 DNA sequence: TGTGCCAGCAGCCCGGGACAGGCTAACTATGGCTACACCTTC.